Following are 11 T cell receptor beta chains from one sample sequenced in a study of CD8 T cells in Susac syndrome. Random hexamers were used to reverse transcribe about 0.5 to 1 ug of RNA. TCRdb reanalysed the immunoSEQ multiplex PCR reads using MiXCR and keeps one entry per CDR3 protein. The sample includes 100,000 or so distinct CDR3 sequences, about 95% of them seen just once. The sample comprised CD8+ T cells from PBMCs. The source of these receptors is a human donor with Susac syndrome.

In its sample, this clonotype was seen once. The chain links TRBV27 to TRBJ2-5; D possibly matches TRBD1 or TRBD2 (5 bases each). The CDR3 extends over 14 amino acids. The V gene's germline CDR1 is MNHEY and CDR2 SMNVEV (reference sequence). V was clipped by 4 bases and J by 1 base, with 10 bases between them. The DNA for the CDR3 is TGTGCCAGCAGTTCGGGGCGGCTCCAAGAGACCCAGTACTTC. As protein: CASSSGRLQETQYF.

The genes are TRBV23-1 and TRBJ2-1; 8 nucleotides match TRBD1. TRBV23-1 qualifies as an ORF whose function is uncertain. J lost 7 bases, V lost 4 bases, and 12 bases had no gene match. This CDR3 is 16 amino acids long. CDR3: CASSPLGQGGSNEQFF. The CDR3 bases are TGCGCCAGCAGTCCCCTTGGACAGGGAGGTTCGAATGAGCAGTTCTTC.

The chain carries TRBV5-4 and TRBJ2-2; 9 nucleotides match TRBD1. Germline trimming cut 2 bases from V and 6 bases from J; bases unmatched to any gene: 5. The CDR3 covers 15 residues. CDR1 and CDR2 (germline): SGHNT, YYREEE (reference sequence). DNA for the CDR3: TGTGCCAGCAGCTTATTGGGACAGGGCCCCGGGGAGCTGTTTTTT. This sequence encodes CASSLLGQGPGELFF. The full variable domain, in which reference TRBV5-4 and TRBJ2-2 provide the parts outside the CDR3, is ETGVTQSPTHLIKTRGQQVTLRCSSQSGHNTVSWYQQALGQGPQFIFQYYREEENGRGNFPPRFSGLQFPNYSSELNVNALELDDSALYLCASSLLGQGPGELFFGEGSRLTVL.

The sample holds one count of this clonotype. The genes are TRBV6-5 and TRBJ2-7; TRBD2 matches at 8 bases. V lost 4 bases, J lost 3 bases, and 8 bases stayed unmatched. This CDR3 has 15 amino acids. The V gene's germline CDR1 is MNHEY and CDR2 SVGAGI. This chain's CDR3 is CASSSGGGGSYEQYF. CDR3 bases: TGTGCCAGCAGTTCGGGGGGGGGTGGTAGCTACGAGCAGTACTTC.

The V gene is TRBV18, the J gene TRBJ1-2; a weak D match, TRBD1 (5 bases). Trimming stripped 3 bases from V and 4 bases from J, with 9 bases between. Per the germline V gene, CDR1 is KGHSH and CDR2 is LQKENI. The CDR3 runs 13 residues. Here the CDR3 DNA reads TGTGCCAGCTCACCGATAGGGGCCTATGGCTACACCTTC. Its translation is CASSPIGAYGYTF.

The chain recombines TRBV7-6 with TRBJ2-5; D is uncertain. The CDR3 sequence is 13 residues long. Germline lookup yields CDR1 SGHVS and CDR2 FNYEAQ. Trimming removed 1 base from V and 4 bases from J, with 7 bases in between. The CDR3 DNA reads TGTGCCAGCAGCTTAGGTCCCACAGAGACCCAGTACTTC. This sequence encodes CASSLGPTETQYF.

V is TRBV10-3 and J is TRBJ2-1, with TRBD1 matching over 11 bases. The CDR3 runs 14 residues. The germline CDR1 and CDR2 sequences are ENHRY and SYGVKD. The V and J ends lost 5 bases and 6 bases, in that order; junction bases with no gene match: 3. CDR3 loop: CAISKDRGLNEQFF. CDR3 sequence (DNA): TGTGCCATCAGTAAGGACAGGGGGCTCAATGAGCAGTTCTTC.

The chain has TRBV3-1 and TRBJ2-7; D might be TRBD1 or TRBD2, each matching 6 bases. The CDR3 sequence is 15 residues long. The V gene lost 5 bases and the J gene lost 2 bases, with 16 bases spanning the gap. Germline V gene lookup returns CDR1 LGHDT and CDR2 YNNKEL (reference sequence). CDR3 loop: CASSGEGGGPYEQYF. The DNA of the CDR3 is TGTGCCAGCAGCGGGGAAGGGGGAGGACCCTACGAGCAGTACTTC.

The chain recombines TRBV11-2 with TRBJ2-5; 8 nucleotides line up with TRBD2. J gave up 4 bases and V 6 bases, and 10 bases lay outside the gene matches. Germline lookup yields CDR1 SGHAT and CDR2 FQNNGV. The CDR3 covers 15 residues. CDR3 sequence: CASRPGGAGGETQYF. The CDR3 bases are TGTGCCAGCAGACCCGGGGGGGCAGGTGGAGAGACCCAGTACTTC.

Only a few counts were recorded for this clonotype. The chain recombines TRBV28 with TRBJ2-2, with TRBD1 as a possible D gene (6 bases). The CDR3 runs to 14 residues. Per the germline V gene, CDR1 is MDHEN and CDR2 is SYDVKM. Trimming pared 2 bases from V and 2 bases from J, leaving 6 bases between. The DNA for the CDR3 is TGTGCCAGCAGTTTAGGGGGCAACACCGGGGAGCTGTTTTTT. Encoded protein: CASSLGGNTGELFF.

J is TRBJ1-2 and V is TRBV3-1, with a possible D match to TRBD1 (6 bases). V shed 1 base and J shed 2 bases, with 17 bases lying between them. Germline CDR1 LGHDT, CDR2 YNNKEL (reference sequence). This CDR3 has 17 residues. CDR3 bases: TGTGCCAGCAGCCAAGCCTCCGTCTTGGGGACAAACTATGGCTACACCTTC. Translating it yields CASSQASVLGTNYGYTF. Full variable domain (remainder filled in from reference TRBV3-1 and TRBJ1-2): DTAVSQTPKYLVTQMGNDKSIKCEQNLGHDTMYWYKQDSKKFLKIMFSYNNKELIINETVPNRFSPKSPDKAHLNLHINSLELGDSAVYFCASSQASVLGTNYGYTFGSGTRLTVV.